This TCR beta chain was sequenced in a study of blood T cell repertoires in COVID-19. Study-level background: Some COVID-19 samples were acute and others convalescent; all came from the United States, Italy and Spain. Sample material is recorded as cDNA or gDNA derived from T cells, B-cell-depleted T cells, or PBMCs.

In the study's own analysis: Amplification from reference gene primers served as the basis for estimated nucleated cell counts. Some clones are missing from TCRdb's copy, which holds only in-frame ones; the method was immunoSEQ multiplex PCR. V and J calls and clone size are those listed in that table; D and trimming were worked out from the DNA. The sample includes around 220,000 clones, 65% to 90% of them seen just once. CDR3 length equals 16 residues. Per germline, CDR1 SGHRS and CDR2 YFSETQ. The ends were cut back, 4 bases at V and 6 bases at J, with 20 bases in the middle. The TCR originated in a human donor in a cohort sampled during active COVID-19. The chain links TRBV5-1 to TRBJ2-1, with D tentatively TRBD2 (6 bases). Source material: peripheral blood. CDR3 protein: CASSMRHQRATNEQFF. The CDR3 nucleotides are TGCGCCAGCAGCATGAGACATCAGCGGGCGACCAATGAGCAGTTCTTC.